These T cell receptor beta chains were read from a single sample in a study of T cells after yellow fever vaccination. TCRdb reprocessed the 5' RACE reads with MiXCR, giving one entry per CDR3 protein. The sample carries about 580,000 distinct CDR3 sequences, about 15% recorded once. Here the sequenced sample was PBMCs, taken 5 to 6 days after the first yellow fever vaccination. Source of these receptors: a young man who received the YFV17D yellow fever vaccine. The CDR3 runs from the conserved cysteine through the conserved F or W. A D gene is named only where the DNA matches it firmly. The size of a clone is reported for some rows only, either as once, few or many, or as a class for expanded clones.

clone_size j_call v_call d_call cdr3_aa cdr3_nt
few TRBJ1-3 TRBV3-1 . CASSPVVSGNTIYF TGTGCCAGCAGCCCGGTAGTTTCTGGAAACACCATATATTTT
. TRBJ2-1 TRBV4-1 . CASSARQVGGEQFF TGCGCCAGCAGTGCTAGACAGGTGGGGGGGGAGCAGTTCTTC
few TRBJ2-1 TRBV5-1 TRBD2 CASPPGGRVEQFF TGCGCCAGCCCCCCCGGGGGGAGGGTCGAGCAGTTCTTC
. TRBJ2-7 TRBV7-9 . CASSPMGYEQYF TGTGCCAGCAGCCCAATGGGTTACGAGCAGTACTTC
few TRBJ2-7 TRBV6-5 . CASSYSYKISYEQYF TGTGCCAGCAGTTACTCGTACAAAATCTCCTACGAGCAGTACTTC
few TRBJ1-4 TRBV25-1 . CASSGSPGRRHEKLFF TGTGCCAGCAGTGGGTCGCCGGGACGGAGGCATGAAAAACTGTTTTTT
. TRBJ2-3 TRBV4-2 . CASSHRGIAASTGTQYF TGTGCCAGCAGCCATCGAGGGATAGCGGCAAGCACAGGTACGCAGTATTTT
. TRBJ2-1 TRBV5-6 . CASSPTDYQLEQFF TGTGCCAGCAGCCCGACGGACTACCAACTTGAGCAGTTCTTC
many TRBJ2-2 TRBV27 . CASRRPNTGELFF TGTGCCAGCAGGAGACCGAACACCGGGGAGCTGTTTTTT
. TRBJ1-6 TRBV6-6 . CASSYSYIPLHF TGTGCCAGCAGTTACTCTTATATACCCCTCCACTTT
. TRBJ2-3 TRBV4-1 . CASSQVSSTDTQYF TGCGCCAGCAGCCAAGTTAGCAGCACAGATACGCAGTATTTT
. TRBJ1-2 TRBV20-1 TRBD1 CSAAAGTGNYGYTF TGCAGTGCTGCGGCCGGGACAGGGAACTATGGCTACACCTTC
. TRBJ1-6 TRBV12-3/TRBV12-4 TRBD1 CASSLSDRRYNSPLHF TGTGCCAGCAGTTTATCGGACAGGAGGTATAATTCACCCCTCCACTTT